Presented here are 30 T cell receptor beta chains from one specimen sequenced in a study of identical twins. TCRdb redid the calling of the 5' RACE reads with MiXCR, one entry per CDR3 protein. Among around 240,000 distinct CDR3 sequences listed, 10% were seen once. The sequencing sample was made of memory T cells sorted from blood. Every receptor here comes from a man aged 45-65 years in good health.

The V call is TRBV7-2, the J call TRBJ1-2, with 7 nucleotides matching TRBD1. Looked up from germline, CDR1 is SGHTA and CDR2 is FQGNSA. The CDR3 has 14 residues. Trimming at V came to 2 bases and at J to 2 bases, leaving 2 bases not matched to a gene. This chain's CDR3 is CASSLMGQNYGYTF. For the CDR3, the DNA is TGTGCCAGCAGCTTAATGGGACAGAACTATGGCTACACCTTC.

The V and J genes are TRBV27 and TRBJ2-5; D is possibly TRBD1 (5 bases). Per germline, CDR1 MNHEY and CDR2 SMNVEV (reference sequence). V was cut by 2 bases and J by 10 bases, with 14 bases left in between. This CDR3 is built from 13 residues. The DNA of the CDR3 is TGTGCCAGCAGTTTAGGGGCAACCCAGGACCAGTACTTC. This gives the protein CASSLGATQDQYF.

This clonotype was seen repeatedly, ten times or more. This chain uses TRBV29-1 with TRBJ2-5, with a weak D call TRBD1 (6 bases). Germline V gene sequence: CDR1 SQVTM, CDR2 ANQGSEA. V was shortened by 7 bases and J by 2 bases, with 14 bases between the two germline ends. This CDR3 is 13 amino acids long. The CDR3 loop is CSGDRQGQETQYF. The CDR3 DNA reads as TGCAGCGGTGACAGGCAAGGGCAAGAGACCCAGTACTTC.

The chain carries TRBV7-2 and TRBJ1-1; maybe TRBD1 (6 bases). V gave up 3 bases and J gave up 7 bases, with 9 bases separating them. Germline CDR1 and CDR2: SGHTA and FQGNSA. CDR3 length: 12 residues. The CDR3 region has the DNA TGTGCCAGCAGCTTCCGGACAGTTGAAGCTTTCTTT. Translation: CASSFRTVEAFF.

This clonotype was counted at least ten times. The chain carries TRBV20-1 and TRBJ2-7; D might be TRBD1 (6 bases). This CDR3 comprises 15 residues. Germline assignment: CDR1 DFQATT and CDR2 SNEGSKA (reference sequence). V dropped 0 bases and J dropped 5 bases, with 17 bases sitting between them. The CDR3 spells CSARDSTGKLHEQYF. In DNA form, the CDR3 reads TGCAGTGCTAGAGATTCTACAGGGAAGTTGCACGAGCAGTACTTC.

This clonotype was seen at least ten times. The V and J genes are TRBV12-3 or TRBV12-4 and TRBJ2-3; maybe TRBD2 (6 bases). The CDR3 covers 14 residues. Trimming removed 3 bases from V and 9 bases from J, with 16 bases in between. The CDR3 sequence: CASSLGGPAETQYF. CDR3 sequence (DNA): TGTGCCAGCAGTTTGGGGGGACCTGCCGAGACGCAGTATTTT.

The chain combines TRBV5-6 with TRBJ2-5; D gene ambiguous. Germline V gene sequence: CDR1 SGHDT, CDR2 YYEEEE. V was cut by 0 bases and J by 0 bases, with 12 bases left in between. CDR3 size: 16 residues. The CDR3 DNA follows: TGTGCCAGCAGCTTGGCCGGAGAACAGTACCAAGAGACCCAGTACTTC. Its protein product is CASSLAGEQYQETQYF. The full variable domain, its missing parts supplied by reference TRBV5-6 and TRBJ2-5, is DAGVTQSPTHLIKTRGQQVTLRCSPKSGHDTVSWYQQALGQGPQFIFQYYEEEERQRGNFPDRFSGHQFPNYSSELNVNALLLGDSALYLCASSLAGEQYQETQYFGPGTRLLVL.

This clonotype was recorded at least ten times. V usage is TRBV24-1 and J usage is TRBJ2-1, with no clear D. Trimming stripped 0 bases from V and 0 bases from J, with 11 bases between. This CDR3 has 17 amino acids. The germline V gene has CDR1 KGHDR and CDR2 SFDVKD. CDR3 sequence reads: CATSDLSQSSSYNEQFF. The CDR3 coding sequence is TGTGCCACCAGTGATTTGAGTCAATCGAGCTCCTACAATGAGCAGTTCTTC.

This clonotype was counted only a few times. The V call is TRBV5-6, the J call TRBJ2-1; TRBD1 might be the D (6 bases). This CDR3 contains 15 residues. Per the germline V gene, CDR1 is SGHDT and CDR2 is YYEEEE. The V end lost 4 bases, the J end lost 0 bases, and 11 bases lay between the germline ends. The chain's CDR3 is CASSPGHLSYNEQFF. The CDR3 DNA reads as TGTGCCAGCAGCCCGGGACATCTCTCCTACAATGAGCAGTTCTTC.

The CDR3 here is CSAKDWDQPQHF. CDR3 DNA sequence: TGCAGTGCTAAGGACTGGGATCAGCCCCAGCATTTT. This chain joins TRBV20-1 and TRBJ1-5; D uncertain. Germline CDR1 reads DFQATT; CDR2 reads SNEGSKA (reference sequence). V lost 4 bases and J 5 bases, leaving 9 bases between the germline ends. The CDR3 covers 12 residues.

The CDR3 DNA reads as TGTGCCAGTAGACCTATTGGGACCGGGGCCAACGTCCTGACTTTC. This sequence encodes CASRPIGTGANVLTF. The gene calls are TRBV19 and TRBJ2-6, with D tentatively TRBD1 or TRBD2 (5 bases each). The V gene lost 6 bases and the J gene lost 4 bases, with 13 bases spanning the gap. There are 15 residues in the CDR3. Germline-derived CDR1 and CDR2 are LNHDA and SQIVND (reference sequence).

This clonotype has more than one count but fewer than ten. The chain combines TRBV21-1 with TRBJ2-2; TRBD1 is the table's D call and was not checked against the DNA. TRBV21-1 is recorded as a pseudogene. There are 15 residues in the CDR3. The DNA for the CDR3 is TGTGCCAGCAGAGAACCGGGAAAAGAAGGCGGGGAGCTGTTTTTT. Residues: CASREPGKEGGELFF.

This clonotype showed up many times. The chain joins TRBV4-2 to TRBJ1-1; a weak D match, TRBD1 (5 bases). Germline CDR1 is LGHNA and CDR2 is YNFKEQ. The CDR3 covers 15 residues. Between the trimmed V and J ends, which lost 0 bases and 3 bases, there was a span of 11 bases. CDR3 in amino acids: CASSQDLKGYTEAFF. Written as DNA, the CDR3 is TGTGCCAGCAGCCAAGACCTCAAGGGGTACACTGAAGCTTTCTTT.

This clonotype was seen more than once but under ten times. The V and J genes are TRBV6-1 and TRBJ1-1; 9 bases map to TRBD1. The CDR3 runs 15 residues. The junction had 11 bases not matched to a gene; V was cut back by 5 bases and J by 7 bases. CDR1 MNHNS and CDR2 SASEGT come from the germline V gene. CDR3 DNA sequence: TGTGCCAGCAGTCGCCGTAGGGACAGGGTGGGTGAAGCTTTCTTT. Residues: CASSRRRDRVGEAFF.

This clonotype was detected only a few times. The chain links TRBV6-1 to TRBJ2-3; tentative D call: TRBD2 (6 bases). Germline V CDR1 and CDR2: MNHNS, SASEGT. This CDR3 has 15 amino acids. Trimming cost V 6 bases and J 0 bases, with 13 bases left between them. CDR3 nucleotides: TGTGCCAGCAGGCCCCGGGAGACTAGCACAGATACGCAGTATTTT. It codes for CASRPRETSTDTQYF.

This clonotype was counted a few times. V gene TRBV7-9 combines with J gene TRBJ2-3; D is perhaps TRBD1 (6 bases). This CDR3 spans 15 amino acids. V was cut by 6 bases and J by 4 bases, with 17 bases left in between. CDR1 is SEHNR and CDR2 is FQNEAQ in the germline V gene (reference sequence). CDR3 coding DNA: TGTGCCAGCAGTGGACGGACAGCCCGAGCAGATACGCAGTATTTT. Its protein is CASSGRTARADTQYF.

The sample holds a few counts of this clonotype. The V and J genes are TRBV7-9 and TRBJ1-3, with no clear D. The length of the CDR3 is 13 residues. The V gene lost 5 bases and the J gene lost 6 bases, with 11 bases spanning the gap. From germline, CDR1 is SEHNR and CDR2 FQNEAQ (reference sequence). CDR3 loop: CASSRGFENTIYF. CDR3 nucleotide sequence: TGTGCCAGCAGCCGAGGGTTTGAAAACACCATATATTTT.

This clonotype was seen repeatedly, ten times or more. The J gene is TRBJ2-7, the V gene TRBV20-1; 8 positions agree with TRBD1. Per germline, CDR1 DFQATT and CDR2 SNEGSKA (reference sequence). The V gene end was trimmed by 5 bases and the J gene end by 5 bases; junction bases not matched to a gene: 8. The CDR3 has 13 amino acids. CDR3 sequence (DNA): TGCAGTGCTTCTGACGACAGGGGAGACGAGCAGTACTTC. Translation gives CSASDDRGDEQYF.

V usage is TRBV28 and J usage is TRBJ2-3; D not certain. The V and J ends lost 9 bases and 10 bases respectively, with 20 bases between them. The CDR3 runs to 13 residues. CDR1 is MDHEN and CDR2 is SYDVKM in the germline V gene. This CDR3 is CASCRELGWAQYF. In DNA, the CDR3 is TGTGCCAGTTGCCGAGAGCTGGGTTGGGCGCAGTATTTT.

The V and J genes are TRBV5-1 and TRBJ2-3; D possibly corresponds to TRBD2 (5 bases). The V end lost 4 bases, the J end lost 6 bases, and 9 bases lay between the germline ends. The CDR3 length is 12 residues. The V gene's germline CDR1 is SGHRS and CDR2 YFSETQ. CDR3 protein: CASSAQRDTQYF. The CDR3 DNA reads TGCGCCAGCAGCGCCCAGCGGGATACGCAGTATTTT.

This clonotype was detected a few times. The V call is TRBV6-2 or TRBV6-3, the J call TRBJ1-2; D remains unclear. Germline-derived CDR1 and CDR2 are MNHEY and SVGEGT. V was pared by 0 bases and J by 4 bases, with 9 bases between. This CDR3 spans 14 amino acids. This CDR3 reads CASSYSWGSYGYTF. CDR3 in DNA: TGTGCCAGCAGTTACTCGTGGGGATCCTATGGCTACACCTTC.

J is TRBJ2-7 and V is TRBV6-1; no firm D call. CDR3 length: 13 residues. Trimming shortened V by 2 bases and J by 6 bases, and 11 bases separated the two germline ends. Germline V gene data show CDR1 as MNHNS and CDR2 as SASEGT. The CDR3 DNA reads as TGTGCCAGCAGTGAATCTAACCGCGGCGAGCAGTACTTC. Residues: CASSESNRGEQYF.

The chain joins TRBV5-5 to TRBJ1-5; no firm D call. This CDR3 contains 14 residues. Germline-derived CDR1 and CDR2 are SGHKS and YYEKEE (reference sequence). The V end lost 0 bases, the J end lost 1 base, and 5 bases lay between the germline ends. CDR3 nucleotides: TGTGCCAGCAGCTTGGCTCAGAGCAATCAGCCCCAGCATTTT. Its translation: CASSLAQSNQPQHF.

This clonotype appeared a few times. This chain uses TRBV5-4 with TRBJ2-3; D gene uncertain. Trimming stripped 1 base from V and 5 bases from J, with 11 bases between. The CDR3 is 14 amino acids. The V gene's germline CDR1 is SGHNT and CDR2 YYREEE (reference sequence). DNA of the CDR3: TGTGCCAGCAGCTTGCCCCTAGGTGGAGATACGCAGTATTTT. It encodes CASSLPLGGDTQYF.

In its sample, this clonotype was seen a few times. This rearrangement joins TRBV4-3 to TRBJ2-3; a weak D match, TRBD2 (5 bases). CDR1 LGHNA and CDR2 YSLEER come from the germline V gene. V was pared by 0 bases and J by 0 bases, with 13 bases between. The CDR3 covers 17 residues. CDR3: CASSQDHSGSSTDTQYF. The CDR3 DNA sequence: TGCGCCAGCAGCCAAGATCACTCGGGATCTAGCACAGATACGCAGTATTTT.

The CDR3 spells CASSPDLNEKLFF. The CDR3 bases are TGTGCCAGCTCACCGGATCTGAATGAAAAACTGTTTTTT. The chain is built from TRBV18 and TRBJ1-4; no reliable D call. Germline CDR1 KGHSH, CDR2 LQKENI. V lost 3 bases and J 5 bases, leaving 7 bases between the germline ends. This CDR3 has 13 residues.

At least ten counts were recorded for this clonotype. V usage is TRBV5-6 and J usage is TRBJ2-7, with unresolved D. Deletions cut 1 base from V and 0 bases from J, with 14 bases between. There are 16 residues in the CDR3. The germline V gene encodes CDR1 SGHDT and CDR2 YYEEEE. CDR3: CASSLFFPIISYEQYF. CDR3 coding DNA: TGTGCCAGCAGCTTGTTCTTTCCGATCATCTCCTACGAGCAGTACTTC.

This clonotype was observed at least ten times. The gene calls are TRBV28 and TRBJ2-7; a possible D gene is TRBD2 (6 bases). Germline V gives CDR1 MDHEN, CDR2 SYDVKM. Trimming removed 4 bases from V and 2 bases from J, with 21 bases in between. The CDR3 covers 17 residues. The CDR3 DNA follows: TGTGCCAGCAGTTCTCCCAGTCCCGGGACTGGCACCTACGAGCAGTACTTC. Translation gives CASSSPSPGTGTYEQYF. Supplemented by reference TRBV28 and TRBJ2-7, the full variable domain reads DVKVTQSSRYLVKRTGEKVFLECVQDMDHENMFWYRQDPGLGLRLIYFSYDVKMKEKGDIPEGYSVSREKKERFSLILESASTNQTSMYLCASSSPSPGTGTYEQYFGPGTRLTVT.

This clonotype was observed a few times. This chain links TRBV4-3 with TRBJ1-4, with D possibly being TRBD1 (5 bases). The CDR3 has 15 amino acids. Germline V lookup: CDR1 LGHNA, CDR2 YSLEER. V dropped 1 base and J dropped 4 bases, with 10 bases sitting between them. The chain's CDR3 is CASSQAPGSNEKLFF. DNA for the CDR3: TGCGCCAGCAGCCAAGCGCCAGGGAGTAATGAAAAACTGTTTTTT.

The CDR3 reads CSASGGRGISGNTIYF. Here the CDR3 DNA reads TGCAGTGCTAGTGGCGGGCGGGGAATTTCTGGAAACACCATATATTTT. The chain joins TRBV20-1 to TRBJ1-3; D is unresolved. The length of the CDR3 is 16 residues. CDR1 is DFQATT and CDR2 is SNEGSKA in the germline V gene (reference sequence). Trimming pared 3 bases from V and 1 base from J, leaving 16 bases between.